The 25 T cell receptor beta chains presented below share a single source sample, sequenced in a study of OX40 agonist ivuxolimab in advanced cancers. Data came from immunoSEQ multiplex PCR; TCRdb stores just in-frame clones and leaves some out. The data show almost 80,000 clones, approximately 80% seen once. Source: CD4+ or CD8+ T cells sorted from blood, taken in a trial of the OX40 agonist ivuxolimab. The receptors here all came from an adult with an advanced solid tumor such as melanoma, head and neck, liver or kidney cancer.

The rearrangement links TRBV28 to TRBJ2-1; the D is unclear. Per germline, CDR1 MDHEN and CDR2 SYDVKM. V lost 2 bases and J 5 bases, leaving 1 base between the germline ends. The CDR3 consists of 11 residues. The CDR3 region is CASSLDNEQFF. CDR3 DNA: TGTGCCAGCAGTTTAGACAATGAGCAGTTCTTC.

The chain is built from TRBV28 and TRBJ1-5; D is undetermined. Germline lookup yields CDR1 MDHEN and CDR2 SYDVKM. V lost 7 bases, J lost 12 bases, and 16 bases lay in between. The CDR3 extends over 12 amino acids. The CDR3 protein is CASKVDHGSQHF. The DNA for the CDR3 is TGTGCCAGCAAGGTCGATCACGGTAGCCAGCATTTT.

V gene TRBV15 combines with J gene TRBJ2-5; D uncertain. CDR1 and CDR2 (germline): LNHNV, YYDKDF (reference sequence). Trimming shortened V by 3 bases and J by 0 bases, and 8 bases separated the two germline ends. The CDR3 has 14 residues. The DNA of the CDR3 is TGTGCCACCAGCAGGGGGTTAAACCAAGAGACCCAGTACTTC. Protein: CATSRGLNQETQYF.

The V and J genes are TRBV5-1 and TRBJ2-7; the match to TRBD1 covers 12 bases. Trimming removed 0 bases from V and 6 bases from J; junction bases left unmatched: 4. Germline CDR1 reads SGHRS; CDR2 reads YFSETQ. CDR3 length: 15 amino acids. The CDR3 reads CASSLEGQGAGEQYF. The CDR3 DNA sequence: TGCGCCAGCAGCTTGGAGGGACAGGGGGCAGGCGAGCAGTACTTC.

This clone was observed a single time. The chain uses TRBV29-1 and TRBJ2-7; TRBD1 matches at 9 bases. CDR1 and CDR2 (germline): SQVTM, ANQGSEA. CDR3 length: 12 amino acids. The ends lost 8 bases at V and 2 bases at J; junction bases unmatched: 4. CDR3 DNA: TGCAGCTCTCGGACAGGGGCCTACGAGCAGTACTTC. Its protein product is CSSRTGAYEQYF.

The count of this clone is one. V and J are TRBV5-1 and TRBJ1-2; no clear D. CDR1 is SGHRS and CDR2 is YFSETQ in the germline V gene. With 5 bases removed from V and 10 bases from J, the gap between germline ends came to 12 bases. There are 11 residues in the CDR3. CDR3 in amino acids: CASSRNSLYTF. CDR3 coding DNA: TGCGCCAGCAGTCGTAACAGCCTCTACACCTTC.

The rearrangement uses TRBV6-5 and TRBJ2-5; D might be TRBD2 (6 bases). The germline gives CDR1 MNHEY, CDR2 SVGAGI. V was shortened by 2 bases and J by 2 bases, with 12 bases between the two germline ends. The CDR3 sequence is 15 residues long. For the CDR3, the DNA is TGTGCCAGCAGTTACGTGGGAGGAATTCAAGAGACCCAGTACTTC. Amino acid sequence: CASSYVGGIQETQYF.

V is TRBV4-1 and J is TRBJ1-3; 9 bases fit TRBD1. Germline V gives CDR1 MGHRA, CDR2 YSYEKL. The trim removed 3 bases at V and 4 bases at J, leaving 4 bases unmatched. This CDR3 is 15 amino acids long. The CDR3: CASSQAGTGGNTIYF. In DNA, the CDR3 is TGCGCCAGCAGCCAGGCTGGGACAGGGGGAAACACCATATATTTT.

The rearrangement links TRBV18 to TRBJ2-2; 9 bases are a match to TRBD2. Per germline, CDR1 KGHSH and CDR2 LQKENI. The CDR3 runs to 16 residues. Trimming took 3 bases from V and 3 from J; bases not matched to a gene: 5. CDR3 coding DNA: TGTGCCAGCTCACCCAGCGGGAGGACCTACACCGGGGAGCTGTTTTTT. Residues: CASSPSGRTYTGELFF.

This clone was seen a handful of times. The chain recombines TRBV28 with TRBJ1-2; D remains ambiguous. Per the germline V gene, CDR1 is MDHEN and CDR2 is SYDVKM. CDR3 length equals 14 residues. V lost 2 bases to trimming and J lost 7 bases, with 14 bases between them. The CDR3 spells CASSLPADLRGYTF. As DNA, the CDR3 is TGTGCCAGCAGTTTACCGGCGGACCTTCGTGGCTACACCTTC.

The chain links TRBV7-9 to TRBJ2-1, with TRBD1 identical over 8 bases. This CDR3 contains 12 residues. Looked up from germline, CDR1 is SEHNR and CDR2 is FQNEAQ (reference sequence). Trimming took 1 base from V and 16 from J; bases not matched to a gene: 6. The CDR3 loop reads CASSLEADREFF. The CDR3 nucleotides read TGTGCCAGCAGCTTAGAAGCGGACAGGGAATTCTTC.

CDR3 in DNA: TGTGCCAGCAGCTTAGTCTTGGGCGGGAGAGGTGAGCAGTTCTTC. Translated, it gives CASSLVLGGRGEQFF. The V and J genes are TRBV7-2 and TRBJ2-1; 7 bases are a match to TRBD2. The V and J ends lost 1 base and 9 bases, in that order; junction bases with no gene match: 9. Germline V gene data show CDR1 as SGHTA and CDR2 as FQGNSA. The CDR3 loop spans 15 amino acids.

This clone was observed a few times. V usage is TRBV18 and J usage is TRBJ1-1, with D hard to call. V lost 5 bases, J lost 8 bases, and 6 bases lay in between. From germline, CDR1 is KGHSH and CDR2 LQKENI. The length of the CDR3 is 10 residues. CDR3 in amino acids: CASSSFEAFF. DNA for the CDR3: TGTGCCAGCTCATCATTCGAAGCTTTCTTT.

The V gene is TRBV11-2, the J gene TRBJ2-1; D remains unclear. The germline V and J ends were trimmed by 2 bases and 10 bases, with 12 bases remaining between them. Germline V gene sequence: CDR1 SGHAT, CDR2 FQNNGV. The CDR3 runs 13 residues. For the CDR3, the DNA is TGTGCCAGCAGCTTATGGACGATTGGGGAGCAGTTCTTC. It encodes CASSLWTIGEQFF.

This clone was recorded only once. J is TRBJ2-7 and V is TRBV6-6, with D possibly TRBD1 on 6 matching bases. This CDR3 has 15 residues. Trimming left V 0 bases short and J 2 bases short, with 11 bases between. From germline, CDR1 is MNHNY and CDR2 SVGAGI (reference sequence). The CDR3: CASSYSQGHTYEQYF. CDR3 in DNA: TGTGCCAGCAGTTACTCGCAGGGGCACACCTACGAGCAGTACTTC.

The V gene is TRBV19, the J gene TRBJ2-3; TRBD1 aligns across 9 bases. This CDR3 comprises 15 residues. Per germline, CDR1 LNHDA and CDR2 SQIVND (reference sequence). J was trimmed by 4 bases and V by 5 bases; bases with no gene match: 7. The CDR3 nucleotides read TGTGCCAGTAGTTTACAGGGGGCTCTTCCAGATACGCAGTATTTT. The encoded protein is CASSLQGALPDTQYF.

The chain uses TRBV5-5 and TRBJ2-1; the match to TRBD2 covers 7 bases. The length of the CDR3 is 14 residues. Germline trimming cut 9 bases from V and 6 bases from J; bases unmatched to any gene: 12. Germline CDR1 and CDR2: SGHKS and YYEKEE (reference sequence). The CDR3 reads CATAKDGGGNEQFF. In nucleotides, the CDR3 is TGTGCCACCGCAAAGGACGGCGGGGGCAATGAGCAGTTCTTC.

The chain is built from TRBV6-4 and TRBJ2-1; 9 positions match TRBD1. The germline CDR1 and CDR2 sequences are MRHNA and SNTAGT. Trimming took 5 bases from V and 7 from J; bases not matched to a gene: 9. The CDR3 contains 15 residues. In nucleotides, the CDR3 is TGTGCCAGCAGTCGGGACAGGGCGCTGTTTAATGAGCAGTTCTTC. The encoded protein is CASSRDRALFNEQFF.

The chain joins TRBV7-6 to TRBJ2-5; D may correspond to TRBD1 or TRBD2 (5 bases each). The V gene lost 4 bases and the J gene lost 1 base, with 10 bases spanning the gap. CDR1 is SGHVS, CDR2 FNYEAQ, per germline. The CDR3 has 14 residues. Here the CDR3 reads CASSSTGTQETQYF. The CDR3 DNA reads TGTGCCAGCAGCTCGACGGGGACCCAAGAGACCCAGTACTTC.

V is TRBV9 and J is TRBJ1-2, with 9 nucleotides matching TRBD1. J gave up 7 bases and V 3 bases, and 7 bases lay outside the gene matches. The CDR3 totals 14 residues. Germline CDR1 SGDLS, CDR2 YYNGEE. The CDR3 coding sequence is TGTGCCAGCAGCGCGGCCGGGACAGGGCGTGGCTACACCTTC. Residues: CASSAAGTGRGYTF.

The chain is built from TRBV7-3 and TRBJ2-7, with D perhaps matching TRBD2 (5 bases). Germline-derived CDR1 and CDR2 are SGHTA and FQGTGA. Deletions cut 0 bases from V and 0 bases from J, with 6 bases between. The CDR3 length is 14 residues. CDR3 amino acids: CASSLTAASYEQYF. Written as DNA, the CDR3 is TGTGCCAGCAGCTTAACAGCGGCCTCCTACGAGCAGTACTTC. Complete variable domain (other parts from reference TRBV7-3 and TRBJ2-7): GAGVSQTPSNKVTEKGKYVELRCDPISGHTALYWYRQSLGQGPEFLIYFQGTGAADDSGLPNDRFFAVRPEGSVSTLKIQRTERGDSAVYLCASSLTAASYEQYFGPGTRLTVT.

The chain joins TRBV6-1 to TRBJ2-1; no definite D call. Germline V gene data show CDR1 as MNHNS and CDR2 as SASEGT. The CDR3 runs 13 residues. V lost 5 bases, J lost 4 bases, and 9 bases lay in between. The CDR3 protein is CASSRQPYNEQFF. In DNA, the CDR3 is TGTGCCAGCAGTCGGCAGCCATACAATGAGCAGTTCTTC.

This clone was seen only a few times. The chain is built from TRBV11-3 and TRBJ2-3; 7 bases align to TRBD1. J was trimmed by 5 bases and V by 5 bases; bases with no gene match: 7. In germline, CDR1 is SGHNT, CDR2 YENEEA. CDR3 length: 14 amino acids. CDR3 sequence reads: CASSTSTGIDTQYF. CDR3 sequence (DNA): TGTGCCAGCAGCACCTCGACAGGGATAGATACGCAGTATTTT.

J is TRBJ1-1 and V is TRBV4-1; D may be TRBD1 (5 bases). V was cut by 0 bases and J by 4 bases, with 9 bases left in between. This CDR3 comprises 14 residues. In germline, CDR1 is MGHRA, CDR2 YSYEKL. This chain's CDR3 is CASSQDQGVTEAFF. CDR3 coding DNA: TGCGCCAGCAGCCAAGATCAAGGGGTCACTGAAGCTTTCTTT.

The genes are TRBV28 and TRBJ2-7, with D possibly TRBD2 on 5 matching bases. Trimming took 6 bases from V and 0 from J, leaving 12 bases between them. The V gene's germline CDR1 is MDHEN and CDR2 SYDVKM. The CDR3 has 14 residues. The chain's CDR3 is CASSRAGSSYEQYV. CDR3 DNA: TGTGCCAGCAGCCGGGCGGGCAGCTCCTACGAGCAGTACGTC.